This T cell receptor (beta chain) emerged from a study of T cell changes during pregnancy in multiple sclerosis. There are 16 residues in the CDR3. Germline CDR1 and CDR2: SSHAT and FNYEAQ (reference sequence). V lost 5 bases, J lost 5 bases, and 5 bases stayed unmatched. Method: immunoSEQ multiplex PCR; TCRdb's copy keeps in-frame clones and lacks some. Here the sample spans about 79,000 clones, roughly 95% being singletons. The clonotype was recovered from a female donor in good health, enrolled as a control in a pregnancy study. The chain employs TRBV7-7 and TRBJ2-5; 16 nucleotides match TRBD2. The sequences come from peripheral blood, collected in the second trimester of pregnancy. DNA of the CDR3: TGTGCCAGCAGCATGGGACTAGCGGGGGGGCGGGAGACCCAGTACTTC. Protein product: CASSMGLAGGRETQYF.